This T cell receptor beta chain originates from a study of technical replicates of blood from a handful of donors (dated by TCRdb to the late 2010s). As for this clone: Its antigen is currently not known. Base qualities are not recorded, but no much larger clone differs from it by a single base.

The CDR3 spans 14 residues, from the cysteine through the phenylalanine. CDR3 DNA is the only sequence kept; it has 42 bases, read in frame from the first base. CDR1 SGHRS and CDR2 YFSETQ were looked up in the germline V gene. V drops 3 bases and J drops 6 bases, leaving 13 bases in between. Library generation was performed with the immunoSEQ multiplex PCR assay. The table comes from immuneACCESS by way of TCRdb, which keeps in-frame sequences with V and J called. Part of the clones is missing from these tables; in studies checked, under half for an unresolved V gene and the rest for unknown reasons. Within this sample are about 76,000 clones, with about 91% of them counted one time only. 0.25% of the sample goes to the ten largest clones.

The rearranged chain carries TRBV5-1 and TRBJ2-1; D gene: possibly TRBD2, on 5 matching bases. What was sequenced was T cells isolated from PBMCs. This TCR derives from a human donor in good health. The CDR3 is CASSSRLRGNEQFF. The bases are TGCGCCAGCAGCTCCCGTCTCCGGGGCAATGAGCAGTTCTTC.